This record looks at one TCR beta chain sequence and its context. Its antigen is undetermined. This record belongs to a study of identical twins. Study-level findings and limits: Zero-insertion analyses were open to partial confounding by invariant MAIT and iNKT cells. Twin pairs' shared out-of-frame alpha sequences were enriched in low generation probability.

TCRdb reprocessed the 5' RACE reads via MiXCR and lists one record per CDR3 protein. The sample holds roughly 480,000 distinct CDR3 sequences, less than 25% seen once. Germline V gene sequence: CDR1 ENHRY, CDR2 SYGVKD. J gave up 9 bases and V 4 bases, and 6 bases lay outside the gene matches. The CDR3 is 14 residues long. These data were also reused for a study on T cells expressing NK-cell markers. That work states: Expanded NKG2C+ T cell clones were not confirmed as HCMV-specific.

The clonotype comes from a woman aged 18-30 years in good health. V is TRBV10-3 and J is TRBJ2-1, with 10 positions matching TRBD2. Input material: CD4+ T cells sorted from blood. The CDR3 region is CAISVGLALGEQFF. The CDR3 DNA reads TGTGCCATCAGTGTGGGACTAGCGTTAGGTGAGCAGTTCTTC.